This TCR beta chain was captured by sequencing in a study of T cell responses to AZD1222 COVID-19 vaccine. The study, taken as a whole, reports: Of the AZD1222 recipients, only five to seven were seropositive at baseline. Compared with day 0, the breadth and depth of the Spike-specific TCR repertoire rose significantly after two doses of AZD1222.

V was pared by 6 bases and J by 4 bases, with 12 bases between. The CDR3 extends over 13 amino acids. Data came from immunoSEQ multiplex PCR; TCRdb stores just in-frame clones and leaves some out. The sample contains under 95,000 clones, around 90% of which appear only once. In the case of this clone: Antigen specificity is unknown.

The material sequenced was peripheral blood, taken on day 0 of AZD1222 vaccination. This chain joins TRBV12-3 or TRBV12-4 and TRBJ1-2; tentatively, D is TRBD1 (6 bases). The origin of this receptor is an adult in good health. CDR3 protein: CASRQGNSYGYTF. In DNA form, the CDR3 reads TGTGCCAGCAGACAGGGTAATAGCTATGGCTACACCTTC.